The entry below describes one TCR beta chain. The data stem from a study of blood T cell repertoires in COVID-19. Germline CDR1 KGHDR, CDR2 SFDVKD. V was pared by 1 base and J by 4 bases, with 13 bases between. The CDR3 extends over 16 amino acids. TCRdb's table, derived via immunoSEQ multiplex PCR, lists solely in-frame clones and lacks some. The sample lists hundreds of thousands of clones; over 70% were seen once. A Seattle source enrolled patients during active infection and followed them longitudinally. What was sequenced was peripheral blood. This sequence joins TRBV24-1 and TRBJ2-1; D unresolved. The receptor was derived from a woman in her forties or fifties with COVID-19, enrolled during active disease. CDR3 loop: CATSDFIPGTYNEQFF. CDR3 DNA sequence: TGTGCCACCAGTGATTTCATCCCTGGCACGTACAATGAGCAGTTCTTC.